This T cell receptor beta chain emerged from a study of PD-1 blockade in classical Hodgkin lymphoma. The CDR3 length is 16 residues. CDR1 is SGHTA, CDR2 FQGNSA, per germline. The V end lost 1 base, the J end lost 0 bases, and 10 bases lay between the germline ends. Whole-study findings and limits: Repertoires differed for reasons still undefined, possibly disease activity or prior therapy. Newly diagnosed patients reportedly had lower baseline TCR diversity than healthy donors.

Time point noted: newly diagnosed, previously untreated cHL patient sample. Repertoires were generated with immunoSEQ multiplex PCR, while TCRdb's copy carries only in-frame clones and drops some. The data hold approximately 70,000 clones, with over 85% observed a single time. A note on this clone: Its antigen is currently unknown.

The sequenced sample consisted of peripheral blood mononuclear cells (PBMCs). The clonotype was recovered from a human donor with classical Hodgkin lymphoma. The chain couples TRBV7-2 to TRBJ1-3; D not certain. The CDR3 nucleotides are TGTGCCAGCAGCTTAGGCGGCAGATACTCTGGAAACACCATATATTTT. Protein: CASSLGGRYSGNTIYF.